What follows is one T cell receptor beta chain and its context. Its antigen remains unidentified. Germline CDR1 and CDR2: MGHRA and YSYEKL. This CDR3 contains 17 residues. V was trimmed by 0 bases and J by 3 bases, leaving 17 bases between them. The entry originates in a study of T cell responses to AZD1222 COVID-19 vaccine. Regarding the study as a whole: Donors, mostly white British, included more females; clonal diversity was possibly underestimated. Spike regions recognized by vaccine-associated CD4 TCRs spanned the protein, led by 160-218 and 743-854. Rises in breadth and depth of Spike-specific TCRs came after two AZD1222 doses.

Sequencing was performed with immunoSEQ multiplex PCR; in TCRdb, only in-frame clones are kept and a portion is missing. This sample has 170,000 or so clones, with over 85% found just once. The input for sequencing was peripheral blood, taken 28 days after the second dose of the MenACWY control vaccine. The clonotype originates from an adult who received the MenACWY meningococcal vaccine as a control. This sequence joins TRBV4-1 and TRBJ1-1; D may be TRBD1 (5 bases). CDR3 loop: CASSQDRVRREDTEAFF. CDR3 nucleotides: TGCGCCAGCAGCCAAGATAGGGTTCGCAGGGAGGACACTGAAGCTTTCTTT.